This is a list of T cell receptor beta chains from one sample in a study of cytomegalovirus exposure and HLA in healthy donors. Here immunoSEQ multiplex PCR was the method, and the copy in TCRdb shows in-frame clones only, minus some. The sample carries about 100,000 clones, around 74% recorded once. The sequenced sample was PBMCs. These receptors came from a man aged 40-49 years in good health and CMV-seropositive. Each CDR3 is given with its conserved first and last residue. Each record gives: J gene, clone size, D gene, V gene, CDR3 DNA, CDR3 protein. A D gene is named only where the DNA matches it firmly. Clone size, where shown, is once, few, many, or a class for clones that have expanded.

j_gene: TRBJ1-2; abundance: .; d_gene: TRBD1; v_gene: TRBV10-3; CDR3nt: TGTGCCATCAGTGGGGACAGGACCTTAGGGGGCTACACCTTC; CDR3aa: CAISGDRTLGGYTF
j_gene: TRBJ2-2; abundance: .; d_gene: .; v_gene: TRBV29-1; CDR3nt: TGCAGCGTTGAGTGGAGGTCTGGGGAGCTGTTTTTT; CDR3aa: CSVEWRSGELFF
j_gene: TRBJ2-2; abundance: .; d_gene: TRBD2; v_gene: TRBV6-4; CDR3nt: TGTGCCAGCAGTGAATTAGCGGGGGGCACCGGGGAGCTGTTTTTT; CDR3aa: CASSELAGGTGELFF
j_gene: TRBJ2-7; abundance: once; d_gene: .; v_gene: TRBV28; CDR3nt: TGTGCCAGCAGTCCAGGCTACGAGCAGTACTTC; CDR3aa: CASSPGYEQYF
j_gene: TRBJ2-7; abundance: .; d_gene: TRBD1; v_gene: TRBV6-1; CDR3nt: TGTGCCAGCAGGACCCGACAGGGGGCACACGAGCAGTACTTC; CDR3aa: CASRTRQGAHEQYF
j_gene: TRBJ2-1; abundance: .; d_gene: TRBD2; v_gene: TRBV7-2; CDR3nt: TGTGCCAGCAGACGGCCGGGAGGGGAATACAATGAGCAGTTCTTC; CDR3aa: CASRRPGGEYNEQFF
j_gene: TRBJ1-2; abundance: .; d_gene: .; v_gene: TRBV7-2; CDR3nt: TGTGCCAGCAGCTTAGGTCTCCCCTCCACAGTCGGAGGTGGCTACACCTTC; CDR3aa: CASSLGLPSTVGGGYTF
j_gene: TRBJ1-2; abundance: once; d_gene: TRBD1; v_gene: TRBV18; CDR3nt: TGTGCCAGCTCACCTTCCTCTCTCAGCGACAGGGGGAACGGCTACACCTTC; CDR3aa: CASSPSSLSDRGNGYTF
j_gene: TRBJ1-1; abundance: .; d_gene: TRBD1; v_gene: TRBV9; CDR3nt: TGTGCCAGCAGCGTGGGAGACAGGGTTTTCACTGAAGCTTTCTTT; CDR3aa: CASSVGDRVFTEAFF
j_gene: TRBJ1-1; abundance: .; d_gene: .; v_gene: TRBV19; CDR3nt: TGTGCCAGTAGTAAATCGGGGGTTGACACTGAAGCTTTCTTT; CDR3aa: CASSKSGVDTEAFF
j_gene: TRBJ1-2; abundance: .; d_gene: TRBD1; v_gene: TRBV12-5; CDR3nt: TGTGCTAGTGCCTACCAGGGGGACTATGGCTACACCTTC; CDR3aa: CASAYQGDYGYTF
j_gene: TRBJ2-3; abundance: .; d_gene: TRBD2; v_gene: TRBV7-8; CDR3nt: TGTGCCAGCAGGTCTGATATAGCGGGGGAAACTTTCACAGATACGCAGTATTTT; CDR3aa: CASRSDIAGETFTDTQYF
j_gene: TRBJ2-1; abundance: .; d_gene: .; v_gene: TRBV5-1; CDR3nt: TGCGCCAGCAGCATATCGACAGGAAATGAGCAGTTCTTC; CDR3aa: CASSISTGNEQFF
j_gene: TRBJ2-7; abundance: .; d_gene: TRBD2; v_gene: TRBV19; CDR3nt: TGTGCCAGTAGTATCTCTCCCTCGACAGGGACTAGCGTCGCCTACGAGCAGTACTTC; CDR3aa: CASSISPSTGTSVAYEQYF
j_gene: TRBJ1-3; abundance: .; d_gene: .; v_gene: TRBV2; CDR3nt: TGTGCCAGCAGTGAAGAGACAGTCGTCGGCACCATATATTTT; CDR3aa: CASSEETVVGTIYF
j_gene: TRBJ2-3; abundance: .; d_gene: .; v_gene: TRBV7-2; CDR3nt: TGTGCCAGCAGCACACGGGCAGATACGCAGTATTTT; CDR3aa: CASSTRADTQYF
j_gene: TRBJ1-2; abundance: .; d_gene: .; v_gene: TRBV6-5; CDR3nt: TGTGCCAGCAGTTATGTGGGGGCCAATGGCTACACCTTC; CDR3aa: CASSYVGANGYTF
j_gene: TRBJ2-3; abundance: .; d_gene: TRBD1; v_gene: TRBV5-1; CDR3nt: TGCGCCAGCAGCGCTCAGGGGGCGCGGACAGATACGCAGTATTTT; CDR3aa: CASSAQGARTDTQYF
j_gene: TRBJ2-7; abundance: few; d_gene: TRBD2; v_gene: TRBV7-2; CDR3nt: TGTGCCAGCAGCCTTCTAGCCGGGAGGGTCTACGAGCAGTACTTC; CDR3aa: CASSLLAGRVYEQYF
j_gene: TRBJ2-5; abundance: few; d_gene: TRBD2; v_gene: TRBV7-7; CDR3nt: TGTGCTAGCGGACCTGGACTAGCGCGCCAAGAGACCCAGTACTTC; CDR3aa: CASGPGLARQETQYF
j_gene: TRBJ1-2; abundance: once; d_gene: TRBD1; v_gene: TRBV7-9; CDR3nt: TGTGCCAGCAGCTTAGTGGACAGGGGACGGGGCTACACCTTC; CDR3aa: CASSLVDRGRGYTF
j_gene: TRBJ1-2; abundance: .; d_gene: .; v_gene: TRBV5-1; CDR3nt: TGCGCCAGCAGCCAAGGACAGACCGACGATGGCTACACCTTC; CDR3aa: CASSQGQTDDGYTF
j_gene: TRBJ2-3; abundance: .; d_gene: TRBD2; v_gene: TRBV23-1; CDR3nt: TGCGCCAGCAGTCAATCGGATCTACTAGCGGGAATCGATACGCAGTATTTT; CDR3aa: CASSQSDLLAGIDTQYF
j_gene: TRBJ2-3; abundance: .; d_gene: TRBD2; v_gene: TRBV25-1; CDR3nt: TGTGCCAGCAGCATTGGACTAGCGGGACAGGATACGCAGTATTTT; CDR3aa: CASSIGLAGQDTQYF
j_gene: TRBJ1-2; abundance: .; d_gene: .; v_gene: TRBV2; CDR3nt: TGTGCCAGCAGAAACCCCAGTGATGGCTACACCTTC; CDR3aa: CASRNPSDGYTF
j_gene: TRBJ2-1; abundance: .; d_gene: TRBD2; v_gene: TRBV4-1; CDR3nt: TGCGCCAGCAGCCAAGAACTAGCGGTAGCGGGCAATGAGCAGTTCTTC; CDR3aa: CASSQELAVAGNEQFF
j_gene: TRBJ2-5; abundance: .; d_gene: TRBD2; v_gene: TRBV25-1; CDR3nt: TGTGCCAGCAGTGAAAGAGGCGGGAGGGCCATGGAGACCCAGTACTTC; CDR3aa: CASSERGGRAMETQYF
j_gene: TRBJ2-5; abundance: .; d_gene: TRBD1; v_gene: TRBV6-5; CDR3nt: TGTGCCAGCAGTATGGCGACAGGGGAAGAGACCCAGTACTTC; CDR3aa: CASSMATGEETQYF
j_gene: TRBJ2-7; abundance: .; d_gene: TRBD2; v_gene: TRBV29-1; CDR3nt: TGCAGCGTTTTACGGGAGGGCTCCTACGAGCAGTACTTC; CDR3aa: CSVLREGSYEQYF
j_gene: TRBJ2-2; abundance: .; d_gene: .; v_gene: TRBV6-1; CDR3nt: TGTGCCAGCAGTGAGGCGGGCGCGGGGTCCGGGGAGCTGTTTTTT; CDR3aa: CASSEAGAGSGELFF
j_gene: TRBJ1-1; abundance: .; d_gene: TRBD1; v_gene: TRBV28; CDR3nt: TGTGCCAGCAGTTTGGGGGGTGTCAGGGGGACTGAAGCTTTCTTT; CDR3aa: CASSLGGVRGTEAFF
j_gene: TRBJ1-1; abundance: .; d_gene: TRBD1; v_gene: TRBV4-1; CDR3nt: TGCGCCAGCAGCCACACCGGGACAGGGAAAACTGAAGCTTTCTTT; CDR3aa: CASSHTGTGKTEAFF
j_gene: TRBJ1-1; abundance: .; d_gene: .; v_gene: TRBV19; CDR3nt: TGTGCCAGTAGTACTGGGCGGGGTGAAGCTTTCTTT; CDR3aa: CASSTGRGEAFF
j_gene: TRBJ1-2; abundance: .; d_gene: .; v_gene: TRBV28; CDR3nt: TGTGCCAGCAAGGCGGGAAATAGATATGCTAACTATGGCTACACCTTC; CDR3aa: CASKAGNRYANYGYTF